Following are 23 T cell receptor beta chains from one sample sequenced in a study of identical twins. TCRdb reanalysed the 5' RACE reads using MiXCR and keeps one entry per CDR3 protein. The table shows 1.5 million to 2 million distinct CDR3 sequences, with more than 30% occurring only once. Sequenced material: cord blood. These TCRs come from a newborn girl in good health.

V is TRBV6-5 and J is TRBJ2-5, with a tentative D call TRBD2 (5 bases). The DNA end is a closer match to TRBJ2-7, so the J assignment may be wrong. The germline V gene has CDR1 MNHEY and CDR2 SVGAGI. There are 14 residues in the CDR3. CDR3 loop: CASSHTRYVYEQYF. Here the CDR3 DNA reads TGTGCCAGCAGTCATACTAGATACGTCTACGAGCAGTACTTC.

V and J are TRBV28 and TRBJ2-2; D gene unclear. Germline assignment: CDR1 MDHEN and CDR2 SYDVKM. This CDR3 has 14 residues. Trimming removed 7 bases at V and 4 bases at J, with 13 bases between. In nucleotides, the CDR3 is TGTGCCAGCACCATGCCAGGTGGCACCGGGGAGCTGTTTTTT. Amino acids: CASTMPGGTGELFF.

The rearrangement links TRBV4-2 to TRBJ1-5; D possibly corresponds to TRBD1 (5 bases). The V gene lost 0 bases and the J gene lost 1 base, with 10 bases spanning the gap. The germline V gene encodes CDR1 LGHNA and CDR2 YNFKEQ. The CDR3 sequence is 16 residues long. CDR3 sequence reads: CASSQDSGLSNQPQHF. CDR3 nucleotide sequence: TGTGCCAGCAGCCAAGATTCAGGGTTGAGCAATCAGCCCCAGCATTTT.

This chain links TRBV11-2 with TRBJ2-3, with D unresolved. The germline V gene encodes CDR1 SGHAT and CDR2 FQNNGV. V was clipped by 7 bases and J by 6 bases, with 8 bases between them. The CDR3 covers 11 residues. Here the CDR3 reads CASTAKDTQYF. In DNA, the CDR3 is TGTGCCAGCACTGCAAAGGATACGCAGTATTTT. Full variable domain (outside the CDR3, taken from reference TRBV11-2 and TRBJ2-3): EAGVAQSPRYKIIEKRQSVAFWCNPISGHATLYWYQQILGQGPKLLIQFQNNGVVDDSQLPKDRFSAERLKGVDSTLKIQPAKLEDSAVYLCASTAKDTQYFGPGTRLTVL.

The chain carries TRBV20-1 and TRBJ2-5; 8 bases agree with TRBD2. Germline CDR1 and CDR2: DFQATT and SNEGSKA (reference sequence). The CDR3 runs 17 residues. V lost 0 bases, J lost 5 bases, and 14 bases stayed unmatched. CDR3 region: CSARDFLRGALRETQYF. CDR3 DNA: TGCAGTGCTAGAGATTTCTTGCGGGGGGCCCTCCGGGAGACCCAGTACTTC.

This clonotype was detected only a few times. This chain uses TRBV20-1 with TRBJ1-5; TRBD1 might be the D (6 bases). The V gene's germline CDR1 is DFQATT and CDR2 SNEGSKA (reference sequence). Trimming took off 4 bases at V and 4 bases at J, with 11 bases between the two ends. The length of the CDR3 is 13 residues. CDR3 in DNA: TGCAGTGCTACTTCGAGGGGGAATCAGCCCCAGCATTTT. Translating it yields CSATSRGNQPQHF.

In its sample, this clonotype was seen a few times. The V call is TRBV6-1, the J call TRBJ1-4; the D gene is possibly TRBD1 (5 bases). V was pared by 1 base and J by 4 bases, with 10 bases between. CDR3 length: 15 residues. Germline V gene sequence: CDR1 MNHNS, CDR2 SASEGT. CDR3 residues: CASSEGGTVNEKLFF. CDR3 coding DNA: TGTGCCAGCAGTGAAGGGGGGACGGTTAATGAAAAACTGTTTTTT.

This clonotype was counted only a few times. The rearrangement links TRBV29-1 to TRBJ2-3; D could derive from TRBD1 or TRBD2 (5 bases each). Germline V gene lookup returns CDR1 SQVTM and CDR2 ANQGSEA. CDR3 length equals 13 residues. With 6 bases removed from V and 1 base from J, the gap between germline ends came to 11 bases. Here the CDR3 DNA reads TGCAGCGTGCGACAGAGGGGCACAGATACGCAGTATTTT. Residues: CSVRQRGTDTQYF.

In this sample, this clonotype turned up a few times. The chain employs TRBV12-5 and TRBJ1-1; 7 bases are a match to TRBD1. Germline V CDR1 and CDR2: LGHNT, FRNRAP. There are 15 residues in the CDR3. J gave up 0 bases and V 7 bases, and 8 bases lay outside the gene matches. CDR3 bases: TGTGCTAGTGCCCTACCGAGGGGGCTGAACACTGAAGCTTTCTTT. Translation: CASALPRGLNTEAFF.

The rearrangement uses TRBV4-2 and TRBJ2-5; 9 nucleotides match TRBD1. V gave up 7 bases and J gave up 5 bases; unmatched junction bases: 11. The CDR3 extends over 15 amino acids. Germline CDR1 is LGHNA and CDR2 is YNFKEQ. The CDR3 DNA reads TGTGCCAGCACAACACGACAGGGGGGTCTGGAGACCCAGTACTTC. It encodes CASTTRQGGLETQYF.

The V call is TRBV5-4, the J call TRBJ1-6, with a weak D call TRBD1 (6 bases). The CDR3 consists of 16 residues. Germline CDR1 and CDR2: SGHNT and YYREEE (reference sequence). V was clipped by 1 base and J by 7 bases, with 15 bases between them. The CDR3 sequence is CASSLLLRGANSPLHF. For the CDR3, the DNA is TGTGCCAGCAGCTTGCTTCTTCGGGGGGCCAATTCACCCCTCCACTTT.

The table lists this clonotype with a few counts. The chain's CDR3 is CASSLELGQGRPEQFF. The CDR3 DNA reads as TGTGCCAGCAGCTTGGAATTGGGACAGGGGCGTCCGGAGCAGTTCTTC. The rearrangement uses TRBV5-6 and TRBJ2-1; TRBD1 agrees at 10 bases. The CDR3 has 16 amino acids. Germline V gives CDR1 SGHDT, CDR2 YYEEEE. The ends lost 0 bases at V and 10 bases at J; junction bases unmatched: 10.

The gene calls are TRBV21-1 and TRBJ2-1; TRBD2 is the table's D call, not checked against the DNA. TRBV21-1 is termed a pseudogene. The CDR3 is 14 amino acids. The CDR3 nucleotides are TGTGCCAGCAGCAAGGGAGGGGTAAACAATGAGCAGTTCTTC. This codes for CASSKGGVNNEQFF.

This clonotype has at least ten counts. The chain links TRBV5-1 to TRBJ2-3, with D unresolved. This CDR3 region has 16 residues. The germline V gene encodes CDR1 SGHRS and CDR2 YFSETQ. Trimming took 4 bases from V and 0 from J, leaving 15 bases between them. DNA for the CDR3: TGCGCCAGCAGCACACGTCAAACCTCCAGCACAGATACGCAGTATTTT. It translates to CASSTRQTSSTDTQYF.

The V call is TRBV4-2, the J call TRBJ1-5; D gene uncertain. The CDR3 has 15 residues. Trimming removed 0 bases from V and 3 bases from J, with 9 bases in between. Germline CDR1 reads LGHNA; CDR2 reads YNFKEQ. The CDR3 here is CASSQEGTFNQPQHF. The CDR3 DNA sequence: TGTGCCAGCAGCCAAGAGGGAACGTTCAATCAGCCCCAGCATTTT.

CDR3 loop: CASSLWGQGGETQYF. Written as DNA, the CDR3 is TGTGCCAGCAGCCTCTGGGGACAGGGAGGCGAGACCCAGTACTTC. The V call is TRBV28, the J call TRBJ2-5; 9 positions match TRBD1. With V trimmed by 6 bases and J by 5 bases, 10 bases remained unmatched. The CDR3 is made up of 15 amino acids. Per the germline V gene, CDR1 is MDHEN and CDR2 is SYDVKM.

This rearrangement joins TRBV20-1 to TRBJ1-1, with 9 bases that match TRBD1. V was pared by 3 bases and J by 1 base, with 6 bases of the junction left unmatched. CDR3 length equals 15 residues. Germline V gene lookup returns CDR1 DFQATT and CDR2 SNEGSKA (reference sequence). The CDR3: CSARRPGQGNTEAFF. The DNA for the CDR3 is TGCAGTGCTAGGCGCCCGGGACAGGGGAACACTGAAGCTTTCTTT.

This clonotype was seen a handful of times. V gene TRBV6-6 combines with J gene TRBJ2-5; 13 bases agree with TRBD2. V shed 6 bases, J shed 11 bases, and the junction held 12 bases outside the gene matches. The CDR3 consists of 15 residues. Germline lookup yields CDR1 MNHNY and CDR2 SVGAGI (reference sequence). CDR3 DNA sequence: TGTGCCAGCAGGATACTAGCGGGGGGGGCGGCAGAGCAGTACTTC. Protein sequence: CASRILAGGAAEQYF.

This clonotype occurred a few times. The rearrangement links TRBV10-3 to TRBJ2-4; 8 bases line up with TRBD2. J was trimmed by 1 base and V by 3 bases; bases with no gene match: 2. In germline, CDR1 is ENHRY, CDR2 SYGVKD. This CDR3 spans 15 amino acids. The CDR3 DNA follows: TGTGCCATCAGTGATCGGGAGGGGGCCAAAAACATTCAGTACTTC. Translated: CAISDREGAKNIQYF.

This clonotype was seen a handful of times. The chain combines TRBV7-9 with TRBJ2-1; no clear D. This CDR3 is built from 14 residues. CDR1 and CDR2 (germline): SEHNR, FQNEAQ (reference sequence). V lost 0 bases, J lost 6 bases, and 9 bases lay in between. CDR3 DNA: TGTGCCAGCAGCTTAGCTCTAGGGATCAATGAGCAGTTCTTC. Amino acid sequence: CASSLALGINEQFF. The full variable domain, its missing parts supplied by reference TRBV7-9 and TRBJ2-1, is DTGVSQNPRHKITKRGQNVTFRCDPISEHNRLYWYRQTLGQGPEFLTYFQNEAQLEKSRLLSDRFSAERPKGSFSTLEIQRTEQGDSAMYLCASSLALGINEQFFGPGTRLTVL.

The chain joins TRBV28 to TRBJ1-2, with 9 bases aligning to TRBD1. Germline CDR1 and CDR2: MDHEN and SYDVKM. Trimming took 10 bases from V and 5 from J; bases not matched to a gene: 11. This CDR3 is 14 amino acids long. This chain's CDR3 is CATVGTGKGYGYTF. The CDR3 DNA reads as TGTGCCACGGTGGGGACAGGGAAGGGGTATGGCTACACCTTC.

This clonotype was counted only a few times. This sequence joins TRBV2 and TRBJ1-6; TRBD1 matches at 9 bases. Looked up from germline, CDR1 is SNHLY and CDR2 is FYNNEI. The CDR3 sequence is 14 residues long. V was clipped by 3 bases and J by 9 bases; unmatched bases: 3. The CDR3 DNA is TGTGCCAGCAGTGATGTGACAGGGGGTTCACCCCTCCACTTT. Its protein is CASSDVTGGSPLHF.

This clonotype was recorded a few times. The chain combines TRBV12-3 or TRBV12-4 with TRBJ2-1; the match to TRBD2 covers 11 bases. With V trimmed by 8 bases and J by 3 bases, 6 bases remained unmatched. This CDR3 has 15 amino acids. CDR3 sequence: CASLYSGRDYNEQFF. CDR3 sequence (DNA): TGTGCCAGCTTGTATAGCGGGAGGGACTACAATGAGCAGTTCTTC.